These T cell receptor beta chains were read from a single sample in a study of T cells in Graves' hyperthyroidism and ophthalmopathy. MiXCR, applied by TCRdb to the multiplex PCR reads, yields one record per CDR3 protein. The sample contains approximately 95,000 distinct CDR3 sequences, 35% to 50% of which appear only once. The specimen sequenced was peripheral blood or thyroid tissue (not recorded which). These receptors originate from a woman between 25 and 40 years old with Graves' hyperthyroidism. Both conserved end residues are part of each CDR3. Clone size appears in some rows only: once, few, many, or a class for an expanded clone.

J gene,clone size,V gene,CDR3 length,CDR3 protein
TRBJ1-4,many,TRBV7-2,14,CASSLAPGGEKLFF
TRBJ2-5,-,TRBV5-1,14,CASSWGTGGQPQYF
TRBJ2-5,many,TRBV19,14,CASSISGNQETQYF
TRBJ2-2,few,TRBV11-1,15,CASSLTTGFTGELFF
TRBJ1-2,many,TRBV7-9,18,CASSPLSGQGAYSYGYTF
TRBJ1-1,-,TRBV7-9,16,CASSPPPGQGADEAFF
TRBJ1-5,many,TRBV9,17,CASSVVWGGQCNQPQHF
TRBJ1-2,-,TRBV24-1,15,CATSDPADRTGGYTF
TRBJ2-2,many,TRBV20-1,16,CSARPSGRISTGELFF
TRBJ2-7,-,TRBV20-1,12,CSAPGDSYEQYF
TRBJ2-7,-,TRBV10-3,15,CAISGRALVRGEQYF
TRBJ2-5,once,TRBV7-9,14,CASSLQTSGETQYF
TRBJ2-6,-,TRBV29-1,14,CSVGTASGANVLTF
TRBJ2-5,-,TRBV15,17,CATSRDRTSGRSGTQYF
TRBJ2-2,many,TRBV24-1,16,CATSDLDPQSKGELFF
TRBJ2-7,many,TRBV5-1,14,CASSSTSGYYEQYF
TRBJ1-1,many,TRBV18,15,CASSVEEAWGTEAFF
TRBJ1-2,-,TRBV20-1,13,CSASRRALSGNTF
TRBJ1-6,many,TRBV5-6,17,CASSPTVPGSYNSPLHF
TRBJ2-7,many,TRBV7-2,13,CASSLAGTPKQYF
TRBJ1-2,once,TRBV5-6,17,CASSPIGTGYISYGYTF
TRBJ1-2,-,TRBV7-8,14,CASSLLTGEGGYTF
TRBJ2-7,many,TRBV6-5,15,CASTSSGSLLYEQYF
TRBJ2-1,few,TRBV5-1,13,CASSLSYDNEQFF
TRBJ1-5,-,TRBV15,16,CATSRETGGGNQPQHF
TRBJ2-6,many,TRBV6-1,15,CASSEEGAGANVLTF
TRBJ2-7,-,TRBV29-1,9,CSFQDEQYF
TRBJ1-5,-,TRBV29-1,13,CSVETGFNQPQHF
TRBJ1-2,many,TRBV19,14,CASRRQDSVYGYTF
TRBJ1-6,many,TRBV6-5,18,CASSSTGQGIFSHSPLHF
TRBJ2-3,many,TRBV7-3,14,CASSPGQGTDTQYF
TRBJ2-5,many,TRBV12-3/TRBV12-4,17,CASSPRGRTSGPETQYF
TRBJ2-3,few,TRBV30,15,CAWSPLAGDADTQYF
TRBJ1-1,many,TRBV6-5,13,CASRSGQYTEAFF
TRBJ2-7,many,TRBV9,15,CASSTGGTTSYEQYF
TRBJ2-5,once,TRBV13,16,CASSLGGQHLQETQYF
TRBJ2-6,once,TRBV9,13,CASSKGGGNVLTF
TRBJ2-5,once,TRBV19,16,CASAIRGLADQETQYF
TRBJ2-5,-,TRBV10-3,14,CAIRRDRVSETQYF
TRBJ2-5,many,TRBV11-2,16,CASSIGLGLPQETQYF
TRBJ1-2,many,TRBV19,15,CASSTTGTANYGYTF
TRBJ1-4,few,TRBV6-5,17,CASSYLGRAAGNEKLFF
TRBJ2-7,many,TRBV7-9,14,CASSPPDRPYEQYF
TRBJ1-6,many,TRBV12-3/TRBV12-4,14,CASSWDRGNSPLHF
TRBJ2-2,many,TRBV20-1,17,CSARDLRDAANTGELFF
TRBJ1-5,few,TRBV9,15,CASSVDGFGNQPQHF
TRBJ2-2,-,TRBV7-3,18,CASSTALAGQTNTGELFF